The 2 T cell receptor beta chains below all came from one sample that was sequenced in a study of Ad26.COV2.S vaccination and SARS-CoV-2 variants. Indicated treatment: 15 to 20 received Ad26.COV2.S at low or high dose, single or two shots; about 5 received placebo; per-sample allocation not given. The samples were gathered on day 63 after the first injection of vaccine or placebo. Generated by immunoSEQ multiplex PCR, the TCRdb table keeps only in-frame clones and is missing some. The sample records about 420,000 clones, over 75% being singletons. Source: peripheral blood, taken in a trial of Ad26.COV2.S vaccine versus placebo. The receptor source for this set is a person between 18 and 60 years old who received the Ad26.COV2.S COVID-19 vaccine or a placebo.

In the case of this clone: An end of the junction differs from the germline gene, which may be a read error. The V gene is TRBV19, the J gene TRBJ1-5, with D unclear. CDR3 length: 14 amino acids. CDR1 and CDR2 (germline): LNHDA, SQIVND (reference sequence). CDR3 in DNA: TGTGCCAGTAGTCGCGGGTCTAGCGATCAGCCCCAGCATTTT. It specifies CASSRGSSDQPQHF. Full variable domain (outside the CDR3, taken from reference TRBV19 and TRBJ1-5): DGGITQSPKYLFRKEGQNVTLSCEQNLNHDAMYWYRQDPGQGLRLIYYSQIVNDFQKGDIAEGYSVSREKKESFPLTVTSAQKNPTAFYLCASSRGSSDQPQHFGDGTRLSIL.

The chain combines TRBV30 with TRBJ1-3; D gene ambiguous. Germline CDR1 and CDR2: GTSNPN and SVGIG (reference sequence). The CDR3 spans 13 residues. CDR3 loop: CAVLGISGNTIYF. The CDR3 DNA follows: TGTGCTGTGCTTGGGATATCTGGAAACACCATATATTTT.